These T cell receptor beta chains were read from a single sample in a study of T cell clones after liver transplantation. Sequenced by immunoSEQ multiplex PCR; TCRdb stores in-frame clones only, minus some. The table includes 70,000 to 85,000 clones, 80% detected once. The sample consisted of CD4+ T cells from blood, taken before liver transplant. The origin of the receptors is a human donor who received a liver transplant. CDR3s leave out the opening cysteine and the closing phenylalanine or tryptophan. The order of the fields is J gene, D gene, V gene, CDR3 protein. A D gene is named only where the DNA matches it firmly.

J gene: TRBJ1-1
D gene: .
V gene: TRBV7-9
CDR3 protein: ASSFPAFASMNTEAF

J gene: TRBJ2-1
D gene: TRBD2
V gene: TRBV29-1
CDR3 protein: SGGLAGYNEQF

J gene: TRBJ2-7
D gene: TRBD1
V gene: TRBV11-3
CDR3 protein: ASSSLDRGVKQY

J gene: TRBJ2-7
D gene: TRBD1
V gene: TRBV7-2
CDR3 protein: ASSLRAAGGYEQY

J gene: TRBJ2-1
D gene: TRBD1
V gene: TRBV11-2
CDR3 protein: ASSAIRDRGYEQF

J gene: TRBJ2-2
D gene: .
V gene: TRBV19
CDR3 protein: ASSLNRVGSGELF

J gene: TRBJ2-1
D gene: .
V gene: TRBV18
CDR3 protein: ASSPILIAGNEQF

J gene: TRBJ2-1
D gene: TRBD2
V gene: TRBV7-2
CDR3 protein: ASSLTPAGGLHEQF

J gene: TRBJ1-1
D gene: .
V gene: TRBV27
CDR3 protein: ASSLAGQNTEAF

J gene: TRBJ2-7
D gene: .
V gene: TRBV28
CDR3 protein: AISRGYEQY